This TCR beta chain was sequenced in a study of metastatic and nonmetastatic thyroid tumors. Study-level information: Across blood and tumor or nodule tissue, repertoires from malignant and benign thyroid patients were compared with one another. Study results and limitations: The reported finding was significantly higher TCR beta diversity in malignant thyroid tumors relative to benign nodules, in blood and tumor.

The CDR3 has 16 amino acids. CDR1 MNHEY and CDR2 SVGEGT come from the germline V gene. V lost 6 bases to trimming and J lost 5 bases, with 22 bases between them. Patients underwent thyroid surgery, and none had received any treatment before it. Original processing notes: Clinicopathological groups differed in CDR3, with these differences serving to build a distant-metastasis classifier for papillary thyroid cancer. TCRdb re-called clones via MiXCR from the PCR reads. The V and J calls were not made by the authors but by TCRdb's processing. The repertoire holds roughly 89,000 clones, with around 13% as singletons. About this clone: Its target is unknown.

The chain combines TRBV6-2 or TRBV6-3 with TRBJ1-1, with D perhaps TRBD1 (6 bases). Sequencing was performed on tumor tissue. This clonotype was sampled from a female donor with papillary thyroid cancer or a benign thyroid nodule (not recorded which). Some clones in this sample may be carry-over from other donors' samples. In nucleotides, the CDR3 is TGTGCCAGCAGAACCTTCCCCGGGACAACTAGGACTGAAGCTTTCTTT. It is translated as CASRTFPGTTRTEAFF.